The rows below give T cell receptor beta chains drawn from one sample of a study of blood T cell repertoires in COVID-19. TCRdb's copy holds only in-frame clones and misses some; the assay was immunoSEQ multiplex PCR. The data hold 100,000 to 150,000 clones, with 79% observed a single time. Specimen: peripheral blood. These receptors all stem from a man aged 40-55 years with active or convalescent COVID-19. Each CDR3 is given with its conserved first and last residue. Fields, in order: D gene, V gene, J gene, clone size, CDR3 protein, CDR3 DNA. D genes are given only for firm matches. A clone size is listed for some rows: how often the clone was seen (once, few, many), or a class if it is expanded.

NA	TRBV2	TRBJ1-5	NA	CASRPTGTNQPQHF	TGTGCCAGCAGACCCACAGGGACCAATCAGCCCCAGCATTTT
TRBD2	TRBV15	TRBJ2-1	NA	CATSRVRPSGTIYNEQFF	TGTGCCACCAGCAGAGTGAGGCCTAGCGGGACCATCTACAATGAGCAGTTCTTC
NA	TRBV28	TRBJ2-5	NA	CASSLEVQETQYF	TGTGCCAGCAGTTTGGAGGTACAAGAGACCCAGTACTTC
NA	TRBV30	TRBJ1-5	once	CAWSSKGVDNQPQHF	TGTGCCTGGAGCTCAAAGGGGGTAGATAATCAGCCCCAGCATTTT
NA	TRBV28	TRBJ1-1	NA	CASTADRNTEAFF	TGTGCCAGCACCGCGGACAGAAACACTGAAGCTTTCTTT
TRBD1	TRBV28	TRBJ1-1	NA	CASSFNDRGGRAFF	TGTGCCAGCAGTTTCAACGACAGGGGGGGACGGGCTTTCTTT
TRBD1	TRBV11-3	TRBJ2-7	NA	CASSQARDSTYEQYF	TGTGCCAGCAGCCAAGCCCGGGACAGCACCTACGAGCAGTACTTC
NA	TRBV28	TRBJ1-3	NA	CASSPGGGRAGNTIYF	TGTGCCAGCAGCCCCGGTGGAGGACGGGCTGGAAACACCATATATTTT
NA	TRBV21-1	TRBJ2-1	NA	CASSRGREDEQFF	TGTGCCAGCTCTCGGGGACGGGAGGATGAGCAGTTCTTC
NA	TRBV5-1	TRBJ1-5	NA	CASSLNAGANQPQHF	TGCGCCAGCAGCTTGAATGCGGGGGCCAATCAGCCCCAGCATTTT
TRBD1	TRBV6-5	TRBJ1-5	few	CASSLGQGGEPQHF	TGTGCCAGCAGCCTTGGACAGGGAGGGGAGCCCCAGCATTTT
TRBD2	TRBV6-5	TRBJ2-7	few	CASSSAGGSYEQYF	TGTGCCAGCAGCTCAGCGGGGGGATCCTACGAGCAGTACTTC
TRBD2	TRBV7-2	TRBJ2-1	NA	CASSLESGGAREQFF	TGTGCCAGCAGCTTAGAGAGCGGGGGGGCACGTGAGCAGTTCTTC
NA	TRBV29-1	TRBJ1-2	NA	CSVEARVNGYTF	TGCAGCGTAGAGGCTCGGGTGAATGGCTACACCTTC
TRBD2	TRBV11-2	TRBJ2-3	few	CASSPGLAGAKDTQYF	TGTGCCAGCAGCCCCGGACTAGCGGGAGCGAAAGATACGCAGTATTTT
NA	TRBV7-3	TRBJ2-2	NA	CASSRVNTGELFF	TGTGCCAGCAGTCGGGTAAACACCGGGGAGCTGTTTTTT
TRBD1	TRBV28	TRBJ1-1	NA	CASSSSGTVPPYLNTEAFF	TGTGCCAGCAGTTCATCCGGGACAGTCCCCCCCTATTTGAACACTGAAGCTTTCTTT
NA	TRBV20-1	TRBJ2-7	NA	CSARSGHEQYF	TGCAGTGCTCGGTCGGGTCACGAGCAGTACTTC
NA	TRBV9	TRBJ2-2	NA	CAGSERANTGELFF	TGTGCCGGCAGCGAAAGAGCGAACACCGGGGAGCTGTTTTTT
NA	TRBV11-2	TRBJ1-2	few	CASSLGGVYYGYTF	TGTGCCAGCAGCTTGGGAGGGGTTTACTATGGCTACACCTTC
NA	TRBV30	TRBJ2-7	NA	CAWSVQVVYEQYF	TGTGCCTGGAGTGTACAGGTCGTCTACGAGCAGTACTTC
NA	TRBV6-6	TRBJ1-5	NA	CASSYLGGGGNQPQHF	TGTGCCAGCAGTTACCTAGGGGGGGGTGGAAATCAGCCCCAGCATTTT
NA	TRBV3-1/TRBV3-2	TRBJ2-2	NA	CASKPNTGELFF	TGTGCCAGCAAGCCGAACACCGGGGAGCTGTTTTTT
NA	TRBV5-4	TRBJ1-3	NA	CASSLTGQGSGNTIYF	TGTGCCAGCAGCTTGACCGGCCAGGGTTCTGGAAACACCATATATTTT
TRBD1	TRBV2	TRBJ1-6	NA	CASRDPGQGYSPLHF	TGTGCCAGCAGGGACCCAGGACAGGGGTATTCACCCCTCCACTTT
NA	TRBV28	TRBJ1-1	NA	CASILRSEAFF	TGTGCCAGCATCTTGAGGTCTGAAGCTTTCTTT
NA	TRBV2	TRBJ1-3	NA	CASSGSQGAGNTIYF	TGTGCCAGCAGTGGATCACAGGGAGCTGGAAACACCATATATTTT
NA	TRBV7-9	TRBJ1-1	NA	CASSYTETPNTEAFF	TGTGCCAGCAGCTATACGGAGACCCCGAACACTGAAGCTTTCTTT
NA	TRBV30	TRBJ1-3	NA	CAWSVNWQKNTIYF	TGTGCCTGGAGTGTAAATTGGCAGAAAAACACCATATATTTT
NA	TRBV30	TRBJ2-4	NA	CAWSRGTPGGNIQYF	TGTGCCTGGAGTAGGGGCACCCCGGGCGGAAACATTCAGTACTTC
NA	TRBV9	TRBJ2-2	few	CASSVVSNTGELFF	TGTGCCAGCAGCGTCGTTAGCAACACCGGGGAGCTGTTTTTT
TRBD2	TRBV3-1/TRBV3-2	TRBJ2-2	NA	CASSKVGLADTGELFF	TGTGCCAGCAGCAAGGTGGGCCTAGCGGACACCGGGGAGCTGTTTTTT
TRBD1	TRBV4-1	TRBJ1-1	NA	CASSQDGDRGWTEAFF	TGCGCCAGCAGCCAAGATGGGGACAGAGGTTGGACTGAAGCTTTCTTT
NA	TRBV2	TRBJ2-3	NA	CASGFREDTQYF	TGTGCCAGCGGCTTCAGGGAAGATACGCAGTATTTT
NA	TRBV9	TRBJ1-2	once	CASSMGQPEHGYTF	TGTGCCAGCAGCATGGGACAACCTGAGCATGGCTACACCTTC
NA	TRBV7-9	TRBJ1-1	NA	CASSLTEDTEAFF	TGTGCCAGCAGCTTGACGGAGGACACTGAAGCTTTCTTT
TRBD2	TRBV5-1	TRBJ2-1	NA	CASRAGTSDNEQFF	TGCGCCAGCAGGGCCGGGACTAGCGACAATGAGCAGTTCTTC
NA	TRBV18	TRBJ2-2	NA	CASSPREPNTGELFF	TGTGCCAGCTCACCCCGGGAACCGAACACCGGGGAGCTGTTTTTT
TRBD2	TRBV19	TRBJ2-3	NA	CASSMGAGVSDTQYF	TGTGCCAGTAGTATGGGAGCGGGAGTGTCGGATACGCAGTATTTT
TRBD2	TRBV3-1/TRBV3-2	TRBJ2-5	few	CASSSLAGGAETQYF	TGTGCCAGCAGCTCTCTAGCGGGGGGGGCAGAGACCCAGTACTTC
NA	TRBV18	TRBJ1-1	NA	CASSPQSGEAFF	TGTGCCAGCTCACCACAGTCGGGTGAAGCTTTCTTT
NA	TRBV24-1	TRBJ2-1	NA	CATSDLSGIKGDEQFF	TGTGCCACCAGTGATTTGTCAGGGATAAAAGGGGATGAGCAGTTCTTC
NA	TRBV19	TRBJ2-2	NA	CASTLKGVSRTGELFF	TGTGCCAGTACCCTAAAGGGAGTATCTCGAACCGGGGAGCTGTTTTTT
NA	TRBV5-1	TRBJ1-2	once	CASSLTGKGKGGYTF	TGCGCCAGCAGCTTGACAGGGAAGGGGAAGGGAGGCTACACCTTC
NA	TRBV6-5	TRBJ2-5	NA	CASSPWGSQETQYF	TGTGCCAGCAGCCCCTGGGGCTCCCAAGAGACCCAGTACTTC
NA	TRBV28	TRBJ2-1	few	CASSSSLGGEVDEQFF	TGTGCCAGCAGCAGCTCCCTAGGGGGGGAGGTGGATGAGCAGTTCTTC
TRBD2	TRBV5-6	TRBJ2-5	NA	CPSRTGGVETQYF	TGTCCCAGCAGGACGGGGGGGGTAGAGACCCAGTACTTC
NA	TRBV27	TRBJ1-5	NA	CASSWQNNQPQHF	TGTGCCAGCAGTTGGCAGAACAATCAGCCCCAGCATTTT
NA	TRBV5-4	TRBJ2-5	NA	CASSPLGSETQYF	TGTGCCAGCAGCCCCCTGGGCTCAGAGACCCAGTACTTC
TRBD1	TRBV27	TRBJ1-2	NA	CASSLGSDRYGYTF	TGTGCCAGCAGTTTGGGGTCGGACAGGTATGGCTACACCTTC
TRBD1	TRBV6-2/TRBV6-3	TRBJ1-6	NA	CASSYADRGALYNSPLHF	TGTGCCAGCAGTTACGCGGACAGGGGAGCCCTCTATAATTCACCCCTCCACTTT
TRBD1	TRBV30	TRBJ1-1	few	CAWTNRGMANTEAFF	TGTGCCTGGACTAACAGGGGGATGGCGAACACTGAAGCTTTCTTT
NA	TRBV28	TRBJ1-5	few	CATAGIRGIEQPQHF	TGTGCCACCGCTGGGATCAGGGGAATAGAACAGCCCCAGCATTTT
NA	TRBV28	TRBJ1-5	NA	CASSFTGTGFGRPQHF	TGTGCCAGCAGTTTTACAGGTACAGGGTTCGGGCGACCCCAGCATTTT
TRBD2	TRBV5-4	TRBJ2-7	NA	CASSLAGLAGAGEQYF	TGTGCCAGCAGCTTGGCCGGGCTAGCGGGGGCTGGTGAGCAGTACTTC